One and the same sample provided the 32 T cell receptor beta chains below, sequenced in a study of cytomegalovirus exposure and HLA in healthy donors. 60 Vbeta and 13 Jbeta primers were used in PCR. The assay was immunoSEQ multiplex PCR, and TCRdb's table has in-frame clones only and misses some. The sample yields 72,000 or so clones, around 78% seen once. Material for sequencing was PBMCs. The receptors here all came from a man aged 18 to 30 in good health and CMV-seropositive.

This clone has just a few counts. V gene TRBV6-5 combines with J gene TRBJ1-1; 7 nucleotides match TRBD1. This CDR3 region has 12 residues. Germline values: CDR1 MNHEY, CDR2 SVGAGI. The J segment lost 9 bases and the V segment lost 6 bases, leaving 7 bases of the junction unmatched. In DNA, the CDR3 is TGTGCCAGCAGCAGCAGGACAGGACAAGCTTTCTTT. This sequence encodes CASSSRTGQAFF.

The CDR3 DNA follows: TGTGCCAGCAGTTACTCGGCCCAATTCGGGGGAGCTTTCTTT. Residues: CASSYSAQFGGAFF. The rearrangement links TRBV6-6 to TRBJ1-1; a weak D match, TRBD1 (5 bases). There are 14 residues in the CDR3. The V gene's germline CDR1 is MNHNY and CDR2 SVGAGI (reference sequence). The germline V and J ends were trimmed by 0 bases and 10 bases, with 15 bases remaining between them.

This chain connects TRBV10-3 to TRBJ2-2, with D perhaps matching TRBD1 (6 bases). V was clipped by 8 bases and J by 0 bases, with 13 bases between them. The CDR3 loop spans 15 amino acids. Germline lookup yields CDR1 ENHRY and CDR2 SYGVKD. CDR3 bases: TGTGCCATCTCAAGGACAGAGTCGAACACCGGGGAGCTGTTTTTT. Its translation is CAISRTESNTGELFF.

The chain has TRBV18 and TRBJ2-1, with TRBD1 matching over 12 bases. Germline V gene sequence: CDR1 KGHSH, CDR2 LQKENI. This CDR3 is 16 amino acids long. The V and J ends lost 6 bases and 7 bases, in that order; junction bases with no gene match: 10. This CDR3 is CASSSRDRGLWNEQFF. The DNA of the CDR3 is TGTGCCAGCTCTTCCCGGGACAGGGGGCTGTGGAATGAGCAGTTCTTC.

V usage is TRBV7-9 and J usage is TRBJ1-2; no definite D call. Trimming left V 5 bases short and J 8 bases short, with 15 bases between. Germline loops: CDR1 SEHNR, CDR2 FQNEAQ (reference sequence). CDR3 length: 13 amino acids. DNA for the CDR3: TGTGCCAGCAGCCCCAGCTGGGAGGGCGGCTACACCTTC. It is translated as CASSPSWEGGYTF.

The chain carries TRBV28 and TRBJ2-7; D uncertain. Trimming removed 7 bases from V and 0 bases from J, with 19 bases in between. The length of the CDR3 is 16 residues. CDR1 MDHEN and CDR2 SYDVKM come from the germline V gene. CDR3 region: CASTSIGSASSYEQYF. In DNA form, the CDR3 reads TGTGCCAGCACCTCTATCGGGTCGGCGAGCTCCTACGAGCAGTACTTC.

The chain has TRBV14 and TRBJ1-1; D uncertain. The germline V gene has CDR1 SGHDN and CDR2 FVKESK. Between the trimmed V and J ends, which lost 4 bases and 0 bases, there was a span of 6 bases. The CDR3 covers 13 residues. CDR3 nucleotide sequence: TGTGCCAGCAGCCGCCAGATGAACACTGAAGCTTTCTTT. Translating it yields CASSRQMNTEAFF. Variable domain in full (rest from reference TRBV14 and TRBJ1-1): EAGVTQFPSHSVIEKGQTVTLRCDPISGHDNLYWYRRVMGKEIKFLLHFVKESKQDESGMPNNRFLAERTGGTYSTLKVQPAELEDSGVYFCASSRQMNTEAFFGQGTRLTVV.

This sequence joins TRBV7-9 and TRBJ2-5; unclear D gene. The CDR3 spans 13 residues. V lost 6 bases to trimming and J lost 3 bases, with 11 bases between them. Looked up from germline, CDR1 is SEHNR and CDR2 is FQNEAQ (reference sequence). CDR3 DNA: TGTGCCAGCAGTTTCGCGGCAGAAGAGACCCAGTACTTC. This gives the protein CASSFAAEETQYF.

The V gene is TRBV7-6, the J gene TRBJ2-7, with 11 bases fitting TRBD2. V dropped 7 bases and J dropped 6; count of bases not matched to a gene: 8. The CDR3 runs 14 residues. From germline, CDR1 is SGHVS and CDR2 FNYEAQ. CDR3 protein: CASTPLAGVSEQYF. The CDR3 bases are TGTGCCAGCACCCCACTAGCGGGAGTAAGCGAGCAGTACTTC.

The chain employs TRBV6-5 and TRBJ2-7; a possible D gene is TRBD2 (6 bases). V was clipped by 2 bases and J by 7 bases, with 12 bases between them. The CDR3 covers 13 residues. Germline CDR1 MNHEY, CDR2 SVGAGI. The CDR3: CASSYRGTAEQYF. CDR3 DNA: TGTGCCAGCAGTTACCGCGGGACGGCAGAGCAGTACTTC.

CDR3 nucleotide sequence: TGTGCCAGCAGTTTATCGCCAGGGGGGGGCTACACCTTC. Protein sequence: CASSLSPGGGYTF. The gene calls are TRBV28 and TRBJ1-2; 7 bases align to TRBD1. The CDR3 contains 13 residues. The V gene end was trimmed by 1 base and the J gene end by 8 bases; junction bases not matched to a gene: 4. CDR1 MDHEN and CDR2 SYDVKM come from the germline V gene.

The gene calls are TRBV9 and TRBJ1-2, with 7 bases identical to TRBD1. V was pared by 3 bases and J by 3 bases, with 5 bases of the junction left unmatched. The CDR3 contains 14 residues. Per the germline V gene, CDR1 is SGDLS and CDR2 is YYNGEE. DNA of the CDR3: TGTGCCAGCAGCGGACAGGGTAGTGACTATGGCTACACCTTC. Its protein product is CASSGQGSDYGYTF.

The J gene is TRBJ1-2, the V gene TRBV6-5; D remains unclear. With 7 bases removed from V and 8 bases from J, the gap between germline ends came to 20 bases. Germline assignment: CDR1 MNHEY and CDR2 SVGAGI. The CDR3 length is 14 residues. Here the CDR3 reads CASTEKEPGIGYTF. CDR3 nucleotide sequence: TGTGCCAGCACGGAAAAGGAGCCGGGGATAGGCTACACCTTC.

This chain connects TRBV19 to TRBJ2-7; D remains ambiguous. The V gene's germline CDR1 is LNHDA and CDR2 SQIVND (reference sequence). This CDR3 spans 11 amino acids. The V end was cut by 5 bases, the J end by 1 base, with 3 bases between. The CDR3 nucleotides are TGTGCCAGTAGTGTATCCTACGAGCAGTACTTC. It translates to CASSVSYEQYF.

The chain joins TRBV7-2 to TRBJ2-1, with 8 bases fitting TRBD2. V dropped 5 bases and J dropped 7; count of bases not matched to a gene: 10. The CDR3 spans 15 residues. CDR1 is SGHTA, CDR2 FQGNSA, per germline. In nucleotides, the CDR3 is TGTGCCAGCAGCCCCCGGGAGGGCCTACTAAATGAGCAGTTCTTC. Translating it yields CASSPREGLLNEQFF.

This clone showed up just a few times. This rearrangement joins TRBV6-1 to TRBJ2-7, with a possible D match to TRBD2 (6 bases). Germline V gene sequence: CDR1 MNHNS, CDR2 SASEGT. The CDR3 is 16 residues long. V lost 0 bases and J lost 9, with 21 bases in between. CDR3: CASSEALRAGRRGQYF. The DNA for the CDR3 is TGTGCCAGCAGTGAAGCGCTGCGGGCGGGCCGGCGGGGGCAGTACTTC.

The chain couples TRBV6-5 to TRBJ2-2; a weak D match, TRBD2 (5 bases). Trimming left V 0 bases short and J 2 bases short, with 10 bases between. This CDR3 is built from 16 residues. Germline V gene lookup returns CDR1 MNHEY and CDR2 SVGAGI. The CDR3 spells CASSYSPSLNTGELFF. For the CDR3, the DNA is TGTGCCAGCAGTTACTCGCCTAGCCTAAACACCGGGGAGCTGTTTTTT.

This clone was observed a few times. The chain combines TRBV7-8 with TRBJ1-5; D is possibly TRBD1 (5 bases). CDR1 is SGHVS, CDR2 FQNEAQ, per germline. V was pared by 2 bases and J by 1 base, with 12 bases between. The CDR3 runs to 16 residues. DNA of the CDR3: TGTGCCAGCAGCTTACGGCAGGGCGTGAGCAATCAGCCCCAGCATTTT. It yields the protein CASSLRQGVSNQPQHF. The full variable domain, its missing parts supplied by reference TRBV7-8 and TRBJ1-5, is GAGVSQSPRYKVAKRGQDVALRCDPISGHVSLFWYQQALGQGPEFLTYFQNEAQLDKSGLPSDRFFAERPEGSVSTLKIQRTQQEDSAVYLCASSLRQGVSNQPQHFGDGTRLSIL.

CDR3 coding DNA: TGTGCCTGGAGGTCGGACAGGGGTTTAAACTATGGCTACACCTTC. Its protein is CAWRSDRGLNYGYTF. The chain links TRBV30 to TRBJ1-2, with 9 bases lining up with TRBD1. This CDR3 contains 15 residues. Germline values: CDR1 GTSNPN, CDR2 SVGIG (reference sequence). V gave up 3 bases and J gave up 2 bases; unmatched junction bases: 7.

The rearrangement links TRBV30 to TRBJ1-5; D not resolved. Germline V lookup: CDR1 GTSNPN, CDR2 SVGIG (reference sequence). Trimming stripped 0 bases from V and 5 bases from J, with 8 bases between. The CDR3 contains 13 residues. Here the CDR3 reads CAWSVEGDQPQHF. DNA of the CDR3: TGTGCCTGGAGTGTAGAGGGCGATCAGCCCCAGCATTTT.

This clone came up a few times. This sequence joins TRBV5-6 and TRBJ1-5; D gene unclear. Germline assignment: CDR1 SGHDT and CDR2 YYEEEE. Between the trimmed V and J ends, which lost 2 bases and 5 bases, there was a span of 5 bases. CDR3 length: 12 residues. This chain's CDR3 is CASSFADQPQHF. The CDR3, as DNA: TGTGCCAGCAGCTTTGCAGATCAGCCCCAGCATTTT.

The V gene is TRBV28, the J gene TRBJ1-2; unclear D gene. V was trimmed by 3 bases and J by 0 bases, leaving 8 bases between them. Germline values: CDR1 MDHEN, CDR2 SYDVKM. CDR3 length: 14 amino acids. DNA for the CDR3: TGTGCCAGCAGTTTGGGCAGTACTAACTATGGCTACACCTTC. This translates into CASSLGSTNYGYTF.

This clone was observed a handful of times. The gene calls are TRBV6-5 and TRBJ2-7; TRBD1 aligns across 8 bases. The CDR3 runs to 14 residues. V dropped 5 bases and J dropped 2; count of bases not matched to a gene: 5. Germline lookup yields CDR1 MNHEY and CDR2 SVGAGI. The CDR3 spells CASSESGQAYEQYF. In DNA form, the CDR3 reads TGTGCCAGCAGTGAATCGGGACAGGCCTACGAGCAGTACTTC.

The chain links TRBV25-1 to TRBJ1-1, with a tentative D call TRBD1 (5 bases). The CDR3 spans 14 residues. V lost 5 bases and J 5 bases, leaving 15 bases between the germline ends. Germline V lookup: CDR1 MGHDK, CDR2 SYGVNS. The CDR3 region is CASSPPTVYTEAFF. The DNA for the CDR3 is TGTGCCAGCAGTCCGCCGACAGTGTATACTGAAGCTTTCTTT.

This sequence joins TRBV14 and TRBJ1-1; D might be TRBD1 (5 bases). The V end lost 3 bases, the J end lost 4 bases, and 9 bases lay between the germline ends. Germline CDR1 and CDR2: SGHDN and FVKESK. The CDR3 consists of 13 residues. The CDR3 protein is CASSQVQATEAFF. The DNA for the CDR3 is TGTGCCAGCAGCCAGGTACAGGCCACTGAAGCTTTCTTT.

This clone was detected only a few times. The CDR3 sequence: CASRTGGVNEQYF. CDR3 nucleotide sequence: TGTGCCAGCAGGACAGGGGGTGTGAACGAGCAGTACTTC. The chain couples TRBV27 to TRBJ2-7; 9 bases align to TRBD1. V shed 6 bases, J shed 5 bases, and the junction held 5 bases outside the gene matches. Germline CDR1 reads MNHEY; CDR2 reads SMNVEV (reference sequence). The CDR3 has 13 amino acids.

This sequence joins TRBV30 and TRBJ1-5; D is undetermined. The germline V gene has CDR1 GTSNPN and CDR2 SVGIG (reference sequence). The V end lost 0 bases, the J end lost 7 bases, and 10 bases lay between the germline ends. This CDR3 is built from 13 residues. CDR3 sequence (DNA): TGTGCCTGGAGTGTACGGGGTCAGCAGCCCCAGCATTTT. Residues: CAWSVRGQQPQHF.

The rearrangement uses TRBV7-6 and TRBJ2-7, with TRBD1 identical over 12 bases. CDR3 length: 15 amino acids. Germline V gene data show CDR1 as SGHVS and CDR2 as FNYEAQ. J was trimmed by 5 bases and V by 3 bases; bases with no gene match: 5. The CDR3: CASSLGTGGYNEQYF. As DNA, the CDR3 is TGTGCCAGCAGCTTGGGGACAGGGGGCTACAACGAGCAGTACTTC.

The chain recombines TRBV6-5 with TRBJ1-5, with D unresolved. The V gene lost 0 bases and the J gene lost 9 bases, with 9 bases spanning the gap. There are 13 residues in the CDR3. Germline V gene sequence: CDR1 MNHEY, CDR2 SVGAGI. The DNA for the CDR3 is TGTGCCAGCAGTTACTCGCCGAGTGGGCCCCAGCATTTT. Amino acid sequence: CASSYSPSGPQHF.

The chain combines TRBV28 with TRBJ2-1; maybe TRBD1 (6 bases). CDR3 length: 15 residues. Per germline, CDR1 MDHEN and CDR2 SYDVKM. Trimming stripped 5 bases from V and 6 bases from J, with 17 bases between. CDR3 sequence: CASSPWDNSVNEQFF. CDR3 nucleotide sequence: TGTGCCAGCAGTCCCTGGGACAACAGCGTCAATGAGCAGTTCTTC.

The chain recombines TRBV5-1 with TRBJ2-1; D gene unclear. With 6 bases removed from V and 8 bases from J, the gap between germline ends came to 9 bases. This CDR3 has 11 amino acids. From germline, CDR1 is SGHRS and CDR2 YFSETQ. The CDR3 nucleotides are TGCGCCAGCATGGCTTACGATGAGCAGTTCTTC. Residues: CASMAYDEQFF.

This clone is a singleton in its sample. The genes are TRBV4-1 and TRBJ2-7; possible D gene TRBD2, 7 bases. The CDR3 loop spans 16 amino acids. The V gene's germline CDR1 is MGHRA and CDR2 YSYEKL. V gave up 1 base and J gave up 4 bases, with 17 bases separating them. The CDR3 DNA reads TGCGCCAGCAGCCAAGGGCCCGGCGGGGGCGGGTACGAGCAGTACTTC. Translating it yields CASSQGPGGGGYEQYF.